This T cell receptor beta chain comes out of a study of blood T cell repertoires in COVID-19 (dated by TCRdb to 2018 to 2021). For the wider study: Collaborator samples came from the United States, Italy and Spain and covered acute and convalescent phases of COVID-19. The material from the prospective study consisted of cDNA or gDNA derived from T cells, B-cell-depleted T cells, or PBMCs. Subjects who had been exposed to COVID-19, were actively infected with it, or had recovered from it provided the deeply sampled blood TCRbeta repertoires that made up the dataset. The repertoires were released in a freely available public database meant as a resource for research on the immune response to SARS-CoV-2. Samples were obtained from the ongoing ImmuneRACE study (first 160 participants) and from some 1,300 subjects provided by 6 global collaborators. Sample metadata almost always included a de-identified subject ID, COVID-19 status, age in years and sex. Where available, HLA class I and class II types were taken from metadata supplied by the sample provider and were not determined by assay-based typing. What the research found in general, with its limitations: How much clinical and demographic metadata was included differed by source and by participant, and the metadata was provided uncurated.

Measured from the cysteine to the phenylalanine, the CDR3 is 14 residues long. This entry keeps only the CDR3 DNA: 42 bases, framed from base 1. CDR1 and CDR2 (MNHEY, SMNVEV) derive from the germline V gene (reference sequence). The junction shows trimming of 3 bases on V and 6 bases on J, and the gene matches do not reach 5 bases of it. Another Seattle source contributed samples from volunteer blood donors who had recovered from COVID-19. The collaborating institutions used their own protocols to collect whole blood in K2EDTA tubes. For TCRbeta analysis, collaborators shipped samples as frozen whole blood, isolated PBMCs, or DNA extracted from either of those sample types. TCRbeta CDR3 regions were amplified from genomic DNA by means of the immunoSEQ Assay, a bias-controlled multiplex PCR. As for the original processing: The number of nucleated cells in each sample was estimated from the amplification of reference gene primers within the assay. Sequence reads were collapsed and filtered to measure the absolute abundance of every unique TCRbeta CDR3 rearrangement. For each sample, productive Simpson clonality was calculated as the square root of Simpson's diversity index across productive rearrangements. TCRdb obtained this table from immuneACCESS and retained in-frame rearrangements with V and J assigned. These tables miss some clones; where compared with another copy, unresolved V genes account for less than half of the shortfall, and the remainder is unexplained. That table gives V, J and clone size, and the DNA gave D and trimming. In all, the sample holds some 260,000 clones, and around nine tenths of those were seen once. The ten largest make up roughly 2% of the sample.

As for this clone: There is no known antigen for this receptor. The sample holds no much larger clone one base away, and base qualities are not on file.

The chain is made from TRBV27 and TRBJ1-5, and 7 junctional nucleotides match TRBD1. The receptor comes from a woman aged 40-49 years who had recovered from COVID-19. Material: peripheral blood. The CDR3 region reads CASSLTGIGQPQHF. The nucleotide sequence is TGTGCCAGCAGTTTGACAGGGATCGGTCAGCCCCAGCATTTT.